These T cell receptor beta chains were read from a single sample in a study of T cell responses to AZD1222 COVID-19 vaccine. Repertoires were generated with immunoSEQ multiplex PCR, while TCRdb's copy carries only in-frame clones and drops some. The table records 120,000 or so clones, approximately 83% of them present only once. The sequencing here drew on peripheral blood, taken on day 0 of AZD1222 vaccination. Receptors were obtained from an adult in good health. CDR3s include the opening cysteine and the closing phenylalanine or tryptophan. D genes are given only for firm matches. The size of a clone is reported for some rows only, either as once, few or many, or as a class for expanded clones.

J	V	D	size	CDR3	DNA
TRBJ2-2	TRBV11-2	TRBD1	few	CASSSTGGAITGELFF	TGTGCCAGCAGTTCCACAGGGGGCGCTATCACCGGGGAGCTGTTTTTT
TRBJ2-7	TRBV5-1	TRBD1	.	CASSLNPAGTGVSYEQYF	TGCGCCAGCAGCTTAAACCCCGCCGGGACAGGGGTCTCCTACGAGCAGTACTTC
TRBJ1-4	TRBV5-6	TRBD1	.	CASSLVTGANEKLFF	TGTGCCAGCAGCTTGGTGACAGGGGCCAATGAAAAACTGTTTTTT
TRBJ1-5	TRBV18	TRBD1	.	CASSKTGVGDSNQPQHF	TGTGCCAGCTCAAAAACAGGGGTAGGAGATAGCAATCAGCCCCAGCATTTT
TRBJ2-7	TRBV7-2	.	.	CASSFIGTPSYEQYF	TGTGCCAGCAGCTTTATCGGGACTCCTTCCTACGAGCAGTACTTC
TRBJ1-4	TRBV5-1	.	.	CASRETPATNEKLFF	TGCGCCAGCAGGGAGACACCCGCAACTAATGAAAAACTGTTTTTT
TRBJ2-5	TRBV4-1	TRBD2	.	CASSQATSGSQETQYF	TGCGCCAGCAGCCAAGCGACTAGCGGGAGCCAAGAGACCCAGTACTTC
TRBJ1-3	TRBV25-1	TRBD1	.	CASRAWDRGHGNTIYF	TGTGCCAGCAGGGCCTGGGACAGGGGGCATGGAAACACCATATATTTT
TRBJ2-6	TRBV30	.	.	CAWSVLGDSGANVLTF	TGTGCCTGGAGTGTACTGGGGGACTCTGGGGCCAACGTCCTGACTTTC
TRBJ2-7	TRBV18	.	.	CASSLRQSSYEQYF	TGTGCCAGCTCCCTCCGACAAAGCTCCTACGAGCAGTACTTC
TRBJ2-7	TRBV6-6	.	.	CASSLRLQSSGEQYF	TGTGCCAGCAGTCTCAGGTTACAGTCTTCCGGCGAGCAGTACTTC
TRBJ1-2	TRBV6-5	TRBD1	.	CASRRQGAGNGYTF	TGTGCCAGCAGACGACAGGGGGCGGGGAATGGCTACACCTTC
TRBJ1-4	TRBV3-1/TRBV3-2	TRBD1	.	CASSPQGEGEKLFF	TGTGCCAGCAGCCCCCAGGGGGAAGGGGAAAAACTGTTTTTT
TRBJ1-2	TRBV6-2/TRBV6-3	TRBD1	.	CASSYHNRGSYGYTF	TGTGCCAGCAGTTACCACAACAGGGGATCTTATGGCTACACCTTC
TRBJ1-2	TRBV25-1	.	.	CASSSIVRRGGYTF	TGTGCCAGCAGTTCTATCGTGAGGCGAGGGGGCTACACCTTC
TRBJ2-2	TRBV24-1	.	.	CATSRTRMDTGELFF	TGTGCCACCAGCCGGACACGAATGGATACCGGGGAGCTGTTTTTT
TRBJ1-1	TRBV5-1	.	.	CASSFDGTEAFF	TGCGCCAGCAGCTTCGATGGGACTGAAGCTTTCTTT